This is a list of T cell receptor beta chains from one sample in a study of cytomegalovirus exposure and HLA in healthy donors. Sequencing used immunoSEQ multiplex PCR; TCRdb keeps in-frame clones, though not all of them. The sample lists some 200,000 clones, approximately 70% occurring once. Material for sequencing was PBMCs. The receptors originated from a man aged 35 to 55 in good health and CMV-seropositive. CDR3s leave out the opening cysteine and the closing phenylalanine or tryptophan. Expanded clones get a size class; other rows say once, few or many, or leave the size out.

v_gene	j_gene	abundance	CDR3aa
TRBV25-1	TRBJ2-3	.	ASSGVLGADTQY
TRBV6-4	TRBJ1-2	.	ASSERPYGYT
TRBV5-1	TRBJ2-4	.	ASSPGLAVRSNIQY
TRBV7-8	TRBJ2-7	once	ASSLGTGTGVYEQY
TRBV19	TRBJ2-4	.	ASQTREGPKNIQY
TRBV5-1	TRBJ1-5	once	ASSLTGAFNQPQH
TRBV10-3	TRBJ2-1	.	AIGGAGGHNEQF
TRBV6-1	TRBJ1-5	.	ASSEVMSQPQH
TRBV5-4	TRBJ1-2	.	ASSYGQGSSNYGYT
TRBV9	TRBJ1-2	.	ASSVRTGDGYT
TRBV28	TRBJ2-4	once	ASSFQGAKNIQY
TRBV7-8	TRBJ2-5	.	ASSPPTEIQETQY
TRBV6-5	TRBJ2-1	.	ASSSRDRVPIGQF
TRBV11-2	TRBJ2-2	.	ASSQSWGLSTGELF
TRBV2	TRBJ2-1	.	ASSPSYEQF
TRBV11-2	TRBJ2-7	.	ASMGSKTYEQY
TRBV18	TRBJ2-3	.	ASSPSRLATRADTQY
TRBV5-4	TRBJ2-5	.	ASSKGDRGYQETQY
TRBV15	TRBJ2-1	.	ATSRDYGGTSYNEQF
TRBV2	TRBJ1-3	few	ASMGGSGNTIY
TRBV27	TRBJ1-1	.	ASSWARGVGTEAF
TRBV28	TRBJ1-6	.	ASSQRQDYSYNSPLH
TRBV5-1	TRBJ1-1	.	ASSLAQAGTEAF
TRBV27	TRBJ1-5	.	ATGGQANQPQH
TRBV7-9	TRBJ2-3	once	ASTSSGATDTQY
TRBV7-2	TRBJ2-7	.	ASSTHPGSYYEQY
TRBV19	TRBJ2-3	.	ASSSPGSGGADTQY
TRBV18	TRBJ2-2	.	ASSPGGNTGELF
TRBV28	TRBJ2-1	once	ASTLEAGGNEQF
TRBV9	TRBJ1-2	.	ASSVLGAAYGYT
TRBV2	TRBJ2-1	few	ASSEPSGRADEF
TRBV18	TRBJ1-5	.	ASSPPSQGNQPQH
TRBV6-6	TRBJ2-3	.	ASSPGLLPTTDTQY
TRBV11-1	TRBJ2-3	.	ASSPTPWGGEYTQY
TRBV7-8	TRBJ1-2	.	ASSRTGGYGYT
TRBV6-6	TRBJ1-5	few	ASSRGGRQPQH
TRBV6-5	TRBJ2-3	.	ASSLGLTDTQY
TRBV5-1	TRBJ1-4	.	ASSITGAATNEKLF